Following are 15 T cell receptor beta chains from one sample sequenced in a study of T cell changes during pregnancy in multiple sclerosis. Sequencing used immunoSEQ multiplex PCR; TCRdb keeps in-frame clones, though not all of them. In the table there are roughly 73,000 clones, around 94% of which are singletons. The source was peripheral blood, collected in the second trimester of pregnancy. These receptors were obtained from a female donor in good health, enrolled as a control in a pregnancy study.

Concerning this clone itself: Because the CDR3 is missing its conserved closing phenylalanine or tryptophan, this is likely a read error. Because the CDR3's place on the DNA is in doubt, the DNA is left out and the CDR3 is given as listed by TCRdb. The chain is built from TRBV6-5 and TRBJ1-2; whether TRBD1, the table's D call, matches the DNA was not checked. Germline CDR1 and CDR2: MNHEY and SVGAGI. Ends included, the CDR3 has 11 residues. CDR3 residues: CASSIHRQTDR.

The DNA for the CDR3 is TGTGCCAGCAGCTTAGATCGGGGGGGACCCCTCCACTTT. Its protein product is CASSLDRGGPLHF. The gene calls are TRBV11-3 and TRBJ1-6; perhaps TRBD1 as D (5 bases). CDR3 size: 13 residues. V was shortened by 0 bases and J by 12 bases, with 9 bases between the two germline ends. Germline CDR1 reads SGHNT; CDR2 reads YENEEA.

This clone was detected once. The V and J genes are TRBV6-4 and TRBJ2-1, with 10 bases lining up with TRBD2. CDR1 MRHNA and CDR2 SNTAGT come from the germline V gene. The ends lost 3 bases at V and 5 bases at J; junction bases unmatched: 10. The CDR3 consists of 17 residues. The DNA of the CDR3 is TGTGCCAGCAGTGAAGGAGAGGGGCTAGCGGGGGACAATGAGCAGTTCTTC. It codes for CASSEGEGLAGDNEQFF.

This clone was detected only once. Relative to the germline gene, one junction end is altered; a read error may explain this. V gene TRBV4-1 combines with J gene TRBJ2-4, with TRBD2 matching over 8 bases. The germline V gene has CDR1 MGHRA and CDR2 YSYEKL. The CDR3 sequence is 13 residues long. The CDR3 spells CASSQTTGTSIRF. CDR3 sequence (DNA): TGCGCCAGCAGCCAGACAACCGGGACTAGTATTCGCTTC.

The genes are TRBV6-6 and TRBJ1-2, with D possibly matching TRBD1 (5 bases). The CDR3 sequence is 15 residues long. CDR1 is MNHNY, CDR2 SVGAGI, per germline (reference sequence). Between the trimmed V and J ends, which lost 0 bases and 1 base, there was a span of 9 bases. The CDR3 here is CASSYSKDINYGYTF. Written as DNA, the CDR3 is TGTGCCAGCAGTTACTCGAAGGACATTAACTATGGCTACACCTTC.

The chain carries TRBV18 and TRBJ2-3, with 10 bases aligning to TRBD1. CDR3 length equals 15 residues. With V trimmed by 4 bases and J by 2 bases, 3 bases remained unmatched. Looked up from germline, CDR1 is KGHSH and CDR2 is LQKENI. DNA of the CDR3: TGTGCCAGCTCACGGGACAGGGGATACACAGATACGCAGTATTTT. Its protein is CASSRDRGYTDTQYF.

This clone is a singleton in its sample. The chain carries TRBV10-3 and TRBJ2-2, with D hard to call. Germline V gene sequence: CDR1 ENHRY, CDR2 SYGVKD. Trimming pared 8 bases from V and 0 bases from J, leaving 10 bases between. This CDR3 region has 14 residues. The CDR3 is CAISKQANTGELFF. CDR3 sequence (DNA): TGTGCCATCTCAAAACAAGCGAACACCGGGGAGCTGTTTTTT.

In DNA, the CDR3 is TGTGCCAGCTCATCAGCGGGGGGCAAAGAGACCCAGTACTTC. As protein: CASSSAGGKETQYF. This rearrangement joins TRBV6-5 to TRBJ2-5, with TRBD2 matching over 9 bases. In germline, CDR1 is MNHEY, CDR2 SVGAGI. With V trimmed by 8 bases and J by 3 bases, 7 bases remained unmatched. The CDR3 length is 14 residues.

CDR3 loop: CASSSEAVEDYGYTF. Written as DNA, the CDR3 is TGTGCCAGCAGCTCGGAGGCGGTGGAGGACTATGGCTACACCTTC. The chain has TRBV5-6 and TRBJ1-2, with unresolved D. The V gene lost 3 bases and the J gene lost 3 bases, with 15 bases spanning the gap. CDR3 size: 15 residues. Germline assignment: CDR1 SGHDT and CDR2 YYEEEE.

The chain carries TRBV19 and TRBJ1-1; perhaps TRBD1 as D (6 bases). This CDR3 contains 14 residues. Trimming cost V 5 bases and J 11 bases, with 21 bases left between them. Per germline, CDR1 LNHDA and CDR2 SQIVND (reference sequence). CDR3 bases: TGTGCCAGTAGTGATACAGGATCCAGGGGAAGGGCTTTCTTT. Protein sequence: CASSDTGSRGRAFF.

The chain joins TRBV6-5 to TRBJ2-1, with 8 positions matching TRBD2. The CDR3 runs 14 residues. Germline assignment: CDR1 MNHEY and CDR2 SVGAGI. In DNA, the CDR3 is TGTTCCACGCGGGGGGTGAGCTCCTACAATGAGCAGTTCTTC. It is translated as CSTRGVSSYNEQFF.

The chain couples TRBV27 to TRBJ1-4, with TRBD1 identical over 9 bases. The CDR3 runs to 14 residues. The V gene end was trimmed by 5 bases and the J gene end by 12 bases; junction bases not matched to a gene: 10. CDR1 is MNHEY and CDR2 is SMNVEV in the germline V gene (reference sequence). DNA for the CDR3: TGTGCCAGCAGTCCTGGACAGGGGCTTAGGGAACTGTTTTTT. Its protein is CASSPGQGLRELFF.

This clone was picked up a small number of times. The chain links TRBV18 to TRBJ2-5; D not certain. Trimming removed 5 bases at V and 1 base at J, with 11 bases between. Germline V gene sequence: CDR1 KGHSH, CDR2 LQKENI. The CDR3 loop spans 14 amino acids. The CDR3 nucleotides are TGTGCCAGCTCAGAGGTACACCTCCAAGAGACCCAGTACTTC. It encodes CASSEVHLQETQYF.

This chain links TRBV18 with TRBJ2-2, with 10 bases identical to TRBD1. Germline V gene data show CDR1 as KGHSH and CDR2 as LQKENI. The CDR3 is made up of 15 amino acids. After removal of 8 bases from V and 2 bases from J, the junction contained 5 bases not matched to a gene. The CDR3 region is CASARDRGNTGELFF. The CDR3 nucleotides read TGTGCCAGCGCCCGGGACAGGGGTAACACCGGGGAGCTGTTTTTT.

This clone was seen just once. The chain links TRBV30 to TRBJ1-6, with 7 bases matching TRBD1. The CDR3 contains 13 residues. V shed 5 bases and J 7 bases; nucleotides not matched to a gene: 5. Germline CDR1 reads GTSNPN; CDR2 reads SVGIG (reference sequence). The CDR3: CAWSTGPNSPLHF. The CDR3, as DNA: TGTGCCTGGTCGACAGGGCCGAATTCACCCCTCCACTTT.